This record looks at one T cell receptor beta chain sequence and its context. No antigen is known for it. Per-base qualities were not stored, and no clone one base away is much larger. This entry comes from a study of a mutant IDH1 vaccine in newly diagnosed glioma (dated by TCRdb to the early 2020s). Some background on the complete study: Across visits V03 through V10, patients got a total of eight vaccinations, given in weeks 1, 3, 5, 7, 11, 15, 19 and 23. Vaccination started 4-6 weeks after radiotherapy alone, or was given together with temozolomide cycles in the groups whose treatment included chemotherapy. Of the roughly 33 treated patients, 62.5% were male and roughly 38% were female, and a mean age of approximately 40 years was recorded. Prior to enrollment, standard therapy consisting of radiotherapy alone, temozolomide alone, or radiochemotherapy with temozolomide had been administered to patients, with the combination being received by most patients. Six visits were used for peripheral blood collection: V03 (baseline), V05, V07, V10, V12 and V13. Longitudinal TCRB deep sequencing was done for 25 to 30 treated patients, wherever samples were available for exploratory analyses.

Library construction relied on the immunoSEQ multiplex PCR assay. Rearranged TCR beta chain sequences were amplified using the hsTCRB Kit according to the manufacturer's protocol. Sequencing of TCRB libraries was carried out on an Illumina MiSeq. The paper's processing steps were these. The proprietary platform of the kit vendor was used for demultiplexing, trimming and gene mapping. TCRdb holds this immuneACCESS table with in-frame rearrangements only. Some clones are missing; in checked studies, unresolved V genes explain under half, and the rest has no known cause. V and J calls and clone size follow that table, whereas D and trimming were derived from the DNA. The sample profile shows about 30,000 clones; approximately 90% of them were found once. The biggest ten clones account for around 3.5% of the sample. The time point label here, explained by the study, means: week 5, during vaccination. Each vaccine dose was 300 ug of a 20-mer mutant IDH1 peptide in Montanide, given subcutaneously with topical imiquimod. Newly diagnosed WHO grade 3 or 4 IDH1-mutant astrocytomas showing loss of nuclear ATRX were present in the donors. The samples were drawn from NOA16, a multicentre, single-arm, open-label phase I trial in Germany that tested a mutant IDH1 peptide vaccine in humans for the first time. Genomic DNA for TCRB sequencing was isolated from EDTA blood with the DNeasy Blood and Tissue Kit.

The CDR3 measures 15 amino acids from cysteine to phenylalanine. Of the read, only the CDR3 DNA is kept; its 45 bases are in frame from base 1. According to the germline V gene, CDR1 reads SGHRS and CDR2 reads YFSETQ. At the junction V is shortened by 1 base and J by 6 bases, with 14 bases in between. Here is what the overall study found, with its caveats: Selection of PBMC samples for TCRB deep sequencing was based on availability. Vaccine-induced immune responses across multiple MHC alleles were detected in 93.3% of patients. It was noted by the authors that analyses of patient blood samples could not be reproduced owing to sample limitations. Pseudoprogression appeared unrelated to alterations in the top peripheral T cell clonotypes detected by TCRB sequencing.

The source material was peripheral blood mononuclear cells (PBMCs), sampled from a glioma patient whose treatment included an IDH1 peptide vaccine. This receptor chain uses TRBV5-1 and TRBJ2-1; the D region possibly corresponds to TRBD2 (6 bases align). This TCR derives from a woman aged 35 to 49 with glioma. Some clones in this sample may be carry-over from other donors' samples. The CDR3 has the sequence CASSLRAGTRNEQFF. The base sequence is TGCGCCAGCAGCTTGCGGGCGGGGACGCGCAATGAGCAGTTCTTC.